This is a list of T cell receptor beta chains from one sample in a study of CD8+ T cells in alopecia areata. Clones were sequenced by immunoSEQ multiplex PCR, and TCRdb holds only the in-frame ones, with some missing. The sample yields about 190,000 clones, less than 70% seen once. The sample was CD4+ T cells sorted from blood, taken around week 50, from a patient treated with tofacitinib. The receptors here all came from a human donor with alopecia areata. CDR3s include the opening cysteine and the closing phenylalanine or tryptophan. Each record gives: J gene, clone size, D gene, V gene, CDR3 length, CDR3 protein, CDR3 DNA. A D gene is named only where the DNA matches it firmly. Clone size, where shown, is once, few, many, or a class for clones that have expanded.

>TRBJ1-2|.|TRBD1|TRBV30|12
CAWSPGGTGYTF
TGTGCCTGGAGTCCAGGGGGTACAGGCTACACCTTC
>TRBJ2-2|few|.|TRBV14|14
CASSQQMGIGELFF
TGTGCCAGCAGCCAGCAGATGGGCATCGGGGAGCTGTTTTTT
>TRBJ2-2|.|.|TRBV29-1|14
CSVVLGLGTGELFF
TGCAGCGTTGTGCTGGGCTTGGGCACCGGGGAGCTGTTTTTT
>TRBJ2-4|.|.|TRBV7-2|14
CASSSGSGGNIQYF
TGTGCCAGCAGCTCTGGCTCCGGAGGAAACATTCAGTACTTC
>TRBJ1-1|.|.|TRBV7-6|13
CASSLSENTEAFF
TGTGCCAGCAGCTTAAGTGAGAACACTGAAGCTTTCTTT
>TRBJ1-6|few|TRBD1|TRBV4-3|16
CASSLGQGVDNSPLHF
TGCGCCAGCAGTCTGGGACAGGGTGTGGATAATTCACCCCTCCACTTT
>TRBJ1-2|.|.|TRBV28|14
CASSSTGANYGYTF
TGTGCCAGCAGTTCGACAGGCGCTAACTATGGCTACACCTTC
>TRBJ2-1|.|.|TRBV9|14
CASSVEFDNNEQFF
TGTGCCAGCAGCGTAGAGTTCGACAACAATGAGCAGTTCTTC
>TRBJ2-6|.|.|TRBV5-1|16
CASSLRPSSGANVLTF
TGCGCCAGCAGCCTAAGACCTAGCTCTGGGGCCAACGTCCTGACTTTC
>TRBJ1-1|.|.|TRBV30|16
CAWSGLMGILNTEAFF
TGTGCCTGGAGTGGGCTGATGGGGATCCTGAACACTGAAGCTTTCTTT
>TRBJ2-5|.|.|TRBV7-6|16
CASSLAGPGVTETQYF
TGTGCCAGCAGCTTAGCCGGGCCGGGGGTTACCGAGACCCAGTACTTC
>TRBJ2-7|.|TRBD2|TRBV18|14
CASSIAGLLYEQYF
TGTGCCAGCTCAATCGCGGGACTACTCTACGAGCAGTACTTC
>TRBJ2-3|.|TRBD1|TRBV5-6|16
CASSSTGTWVTDTQYF
TGTGCCAGCAGCTCGACAGGGACCTGGGTGACAGATACGCAGTATTTT
>TRBJ2-3|.|.|TRBV30|13
CAWSGPGGDTQYF
TGTGCCTGGTCGGGACCAGGTGGAGATACGCAGTATTTT
>TRBJ2-1|few|.|TRBV15|16
CATTRVGVAGGNEQFF
TGTGCCACAACTAGGGTCGGGGTTGCGGGTGGCAATGAGCAGTTCTTC
>TRBJ2-5|few|.|TRBV13|14
CASSLKGGRETQYF
TGTGCCAGCAGCTTAAAGGGGGGCAGGGAGACCCAGTACTTC
>TRBJ1-1|few|TRBD1|TRBV11-3|16
CASRAGTGGWNTEAFF
TGTGCCAGCAGGGCCGGGACAGGGGGCTGGAACACTGAAGCTTTCTTT
>TRBJ2-1|.|.|TRBV29-1|15
CSVGAAGGSYNEQFF
TGCAGCGTTGGGGCGGCCGGCGGATCCTACAATGAGCAGTTCTTC
>TRBJ1-6|.|.|TRBV29-1|13
CSAKKGRNSPLHF
TGCAGCGCCAAGAAGGGTAGGAATTCACCCCTCCACTTT
>TRBJ2-3|.|.|TRBV13|17
CASSVRSWGSSLDTQYF
TGTGCCAGCAGCGTCCGAAGCTGGGGATCCTCGTTGGATACGCAGTATTTT
>TRBJ1-2|.|.|TRBV2|13
CASTLETNYGYTF
TGTGCCAGCACCCTGGAAACTAACTATGGCTACACCTTC
>TRBJ1-2|few|TRBD1|TRBV9|15
CASSPTDRGSYGYTF
TGTGCCAGCAGCCCTACGGACAGGGGGTCGTATGGCTACACCTTC